The 32 T cell receptor beta chains below all came from one sample that was sequenced in a study of cytomegalovirus exposure and HLA in healthy donors. The method was immunoSEQ multiplex PCR; TCRdb's version includes in-frame clones alone and lacks a portion of them. The table has under 300,000 clones, around 90% seen once. Specimen: PBMCs. The receptor source for this set is a woman under 30 in good health and CMV-seronegative.

CDR3 residues: CAWTPYRTGSNEKLFF. As DNA, the CDR3 is TGTGCCTGGACACCGTATCGGACAGGCTCGAATGAAAAACTGTTTTTT. This chain connects TRBV30 to TRBJ1-4; 7 bases agree with TRBD1. V lost 4 bases to trimming and J lost 5 bases; unmatched junction nucleotides: 13. CDR1 is GTSNPN, CDR2 SVGIG, per germline (reference sequence). This CDR3 contains 16 residues. The variable domain in full, completed from reference TRBV30 and TRBJ1-4, reads SQTIHQWPATLVQPVGSPLSLECTVEGTSNPNLYWYRQAAGRGLQLLFYSVGIGQISSEVPQNLSASRPQDRQFILSSKKLLLSDSGFYLCAWTPYRTGSNEKLFFGSGTQLSVL.

About this clone itself: The same CDR3 also results from other DNA sequences found in this sample. This sequence joins TRBV6-5 and TRBJ2-2; tentatively, D is TRBD2 (5 bases). Germline V gene sequence: CDR1 MNHEY, CDR2 SVGAGI. The CDR3 extends over 13 amino acids. The V end was cut by 2 bases, the J end by 5 bases, with 6 bases between. The chain's CDR3 is CASSYTGTGELFF. The DNA of the CDR3 is TGTGCCAGCAGTTACACGGGAACCGGGGAGCTGTTTTTT.

This chain links TRBV7-2 with TRBJ2-7; 9 nucleotides line up with TRBD2. The CDR3 is made up of 15 amino acids. Germline V gives CDR1 SGHTA, CDR2 FQGNSA. After removal of 5 bases from V and 2 bases from J, the junction contained 7 bases not matched to a gene. The CDR3 nucleotides read TGTGCCAGCAGCGCCCTGGGCGGGGGGGCCTACGAGCAGTACTTC. Amino acid sequence: CASSALGGGAYEQYF.

This chain uses TRBV9 with TRBJ2-1; TRBD1 might be the D (5 bases). V lost 0 bases and J 0 bases, leaving 7 bases between the germline ends. This CDR3 has 15 residues. Looked up from germline, CDR1 is SGDLS and CDR2 is YYNGEE. CDR3 sequence (DNA): TGTGCCAGCAGCGTAGGACAGAGCTCCTACAATGAGCAGTTCTTC. It translates to CASSVGQSSYNEQFF.

The chain carries TRBV2 and TRBJ1-1; no reliable D call. The CDR3 is made up of 14 amino acids. V was trimmed by 3 bases and J by 1 base, leaving 9 bases between them. CDR1 and CDR2 (germline): SNHLY, FYNNEI. The chain's CDR3 is CASSDLYSNTEAFF. CDR3 DNA sequence: TGTGCCAGCAGTGATCTATACTCGAACACTGAAGCTTTCTTT.

The rearrangement joins TRBV2 to TRBJ2-5, with 9 bases aligning to TRBD1. With 6 bases clipped from V and 5 bases from J, the junction kept 10 bases outside the gene matches. This CDR3 has 15 amino acids. Germline assignment: CDR1 SNHLY and CDR2 FYNNEI. The CDR3: CASSTNRGRAETQYF. The DNA of the CDR3 is TGTGCCAGCAGCACTAACAGGGGGCGAGCTGAGACCCAGTACTTC.

Notes on this clone: The same CDR3 also results from other DNA sequences found in this sample. V and J are TRBV7-9 and TRBJ2-3; 8 bases match TRBD1. Per the germline V gene, CDR1 is SEHNR and CDR2 is FQNEAQ (reference sequence). The CDR3 is 15 residues long. V lost 2 bases to trimming and J lost 1 base; unmatched junction nucleotides: 2. The CDR3 DNA follows: TGTGCCAGCAGCTTATCGGGACAGGGCACAGATACGCAGTATTTT. Protein product: CASSLSGQGTDTQYF.

The chain has TRBV5-1 and TRBJ2-5; 8 positions agree with TRBD1. CDR3 length: 15 amino acids. Germline V gene data show CDR1 as SGHRS and CDR2 as YFSETQ. V lost 0 bases, J lost 5 bases, and 6 bases stayed unmatched. This CDR3 is CASSLGQGAGETQYF. CDR3 in DNA: TGCGCCAGCAGCTTGGGGCAGGGGGCCGGCGAGACCCAGTACTTC.

J is TRBJ2-3 and V is TRBV6-5, with 7 nucleotides matching TRBD2. This CDR3 is 15 amino acids long. V trimming: 6 bases; J trimming: 1 base; junction bases outside the gene matches: 7. Germline V gene sequence: CDR1 MNHEY, CDR2 SVGAGI. In nucleotides, the CDR3 is TGTGCCAGCAGCTTAGTGGGGGGGGGCACAGATACGCAGTATTTT. Translating gives CASSLVGGGTDTQYF.

The chain recombines TRBV18 with TRBJ1-2, with 8 bases matching TRBD1. The CDR3 spans 17 residues. V gave up 3 bases and J gave up 8 bases; unmatched junction bases: 17. Germline V lookup: CDR1 KGHSH, CDR2 LQKENI. The CDR3, as DNA: TGTGCCAGCTCACCGCTCGATGCTGGACAGGGCGAACTAGGCTACACCTTC. The encoded protein is CASSPLDAGQGELGYTF.

The chain couples TRBV9 to TRBJ2-7; tentatively, D is TRBD1 (6 bases). The CDR3 is made up of 14 amino acids. CDR1 and CDR2 from the germline V gene are SGDLS and YYNGEE. Deletions cut 4 bases from V and 3 bases from J, with 14 bases between. CDR3 region: CASSTQGNNYEQYF. The CDR3 nucleotides read TGTGCCAGCAGCACCCAGGGGAATAACTACGAGCAGTACTTC.

The rearrangement links TRBV5-1 to TRBJ2-2; unclear D gene. The V gene's germline CDR1 is SGHRS and CDR2 YFSETQ. The ends were cut back, 3 bases at V and 0 bases at J, with 18 bases in the middle. CDR3 size: 18 residues. The CDR3 DNA is TGCGCCAGCAGCTCAGATGGCTTTTTTGAGGCGAACACCGGGGAGCTGTTTTTT. It translates to CASSSDGFFEANTGELFF.

The chain combines TRBV27 with TRBJ2-3, with 15 nucleotides matching TRBD2. Trimming at V came to 2 bases and at J to 1 base, leaving 10 bases not matched to a gene. CDR1 and CDR2 (germline): MNHEY, SMNVEV (reference sequence). This CDR3 is built from 20 residues. Here the CDR3 reads CASSLVRGLAGGHRTDTQYF. The CDR3 DNA follows: TGTGCCAGCAGTTTAGTCCGAGGACTAGCGGGGGGGCATCGCACAGATACGCAGTATTTT.

The V gene is TRBV28, the J gene TRBJ2-7; 7 bases agree with TRBD1. The junction had 6 bases not matched to a gene; V was cut back by 6 bases and J by 1 base. Germline values: CDR1 MDHEN, CDR2 SYDVKM. The CDR3 length is 14 residues. CDR3 DNA: TGTGCCAGCAGCAAGACAGGGTCGTCCTACGAGCAGTACTTC. This translates into CASSKTGSSYEQYF.

The V call is TRBV5-4, the J call TRBJ2-2; D gene ambiguous. The V gene's germline CDR1 is SGHNT and CDR2 YYREEE (reference sequence). The CDR3 sequence is 13 residues long. V lost 2 bases, J lost 6 bases, and 8 bases lay in between. CDR3 sequence reads: CASSFRSAGELFF. DNA of the CDR3: TGTGCCAGCAGCTTTAGATCCGCCGGGGAGCTGTTTTTT.

This chain links TRBV27 with TRBJ2-3, with 10 bases identical to TRBD2. The V segment lost 6 bases and the J segment 6 bases; nucleotides outside the gene matches: 6. The CDR3 contains 14 residues. Germline V lookup: CDR1 MNHEY, CDR2 SMNVEV (reference sequence). The CDR3 DNA reads TGTGCCAGCAGAGTAGCGGGGGGCGCGGATACGCAGTATTTT. The encoded protein is CASRVAGGADTQYF.

V usage is TRBV6-5 and J usage is TRBJ1-5; tentatively, D is TRBD1 (6 bases). Trimming removed 4 bases at V and 3 bases at J, with 7 bases between. Germline lookup yields CDR1 MNHEY and CDR2 SVGAGI. The CDR3 has 13 amino acids. CDR3 coding DNA: TGTGCCAGCAGTTCAGGGGCCAATCAGCCCCAGCATTTT. Translating gives CASSSGANQPQHF.

V and J are TRBV21-1 and TRBJ1-4. TRBV21-1 is a recognized pseudogene. This CDR3 is built from 15 residues. The CDR3 DNA reads TGTGCCAGCAGCAAAGGGGGGGGCTGGAAGGAAAAACTGTTTTTT. This encodes CASSKGGGWKEKLFF.

The genes are TRBV6-5 and TRBJ2-7; 9 nucleotides match TRBD2. The CDR3 extends over 15 amino acids. Germline V gene sequence: CDR1 MNHEY, CDR2 SVGAGI. Trimming took 4 bases from V and 6 from J; bases not matched to a gene: 10. The CDR3 sequence is CASSFGLARNGEQYF. In DNA form, the CDR3 reads TGTGCCAGCAGTTTCGGACTAGCGAGGAATGGCGAGCAGTACTTC.

CDR3 region: CASSEARAGQSYGYTF. The DNA for the CDR3 is TGTGCCAGCAGTGAAGCTAGGGCAGGGCAGTCGTATGGCTACACCTTC. V and J are TRBV2 and TRBJ1-2, with D possibly TRBD1 on 5 matching bases. V was shortened by 0 bases and J by 5 bases, with 16 bases between the two germline ends. CDR3 length: 16 residues. Germline CDR1 SNHLY, CDR2 FYNNEI.

The gene calls are TRBV28 and TRBJ2-1; a weak D match, TRBD2 (6 bases). This CDR3 is 15 amino acids long. Trimming cost V 5 bases and J 8 bases, with 19 bases left between them. Germline V gene sequence: CDR1 MDHEN, CDR2 SYDVKM. The chain's CDR3 is CASSPGGKTFDEQFF. As DNA, the CDR3 is TGTGCCAGCAGTCCTGGGGGGAAAACCTTTGATGAGCAGTTCTTC.

The CDR3 nucleotides read TGTGCCTGGAGTGTAAACGGGGAGACCCAGTACTTC. It yields the protein CAWSVNGETQYF. V usage is TRBV30 and J usage is TRBJ2-5; D call uncertain. V gave up 0 bases and J gave up 5 bases, with 7 bases separating them. This CDR3 is 12 amino acids long. Germline V CDR1 and CDR2: GTSNPN, SVGIG (reference sequence).

The rearrangement uses TRBV7-9 and TRBJ2-1; 11 bases agree with TRBD2. The CDR3 extends over 18 amino acids. In germline, CDR1 is SEHNR, CDR2 FQNEAQ (reference sequence). V trimming: 1 base; J trimming: 2 bases; junction bases outside the gene matches: 7. CDR3: CASSLELAGAFTYNEQFF. The CDR3 bases are TGTGCCAGCAGCTTAGAACTAGCGGGGGCCTTTACCTACAATGAGCAGTTCTTC.

The rearrangement joins TRBV19 to TRBJ2-7, with TRBD2 matching over 9 bases. The CDR3 loop spans 14 amino acids. The V and J ends lost 8 bases and 4 bases, in that order; junction bases with no gene match: 9. CDR1 LNHDA and CDR2 SQIVND come from the germline V gene (reference sequence). The CDR3 DNA follows: TGTGCCAGTTCCCTCGGACTAGCGAAGTACGAGCAGTACTTC. Protein: CASSLGLAKYEQYF.

This clone turned up a few times. V gene TRBV28 combines with J gene TRBJ1-2, with no clear D. The germline gives CDR1 MDHEN, CDR2 SYDVKM. Trimming removed 5 bases from V and 4 bases from J, with 11 bases in between. The CDR3 has 13 amino acids. The CDR3 DNA reads as TGTGCCAGCAGTCCGAGGCCCATCTATGGCTACACCTTC. Protein product: CASSPRPIYGYTF.

The V call is TRBV7-6, the J call TRBJ1-2; tentatively, D is TRBD1 (6 bases). The CDR3 sequence is 19 residues long. CDR1 and CDR2 (germline): SGHVS, FNYEAQ. V was shortened by 1 base and J by 2 bases, with 23 bases between the two germline ends. The CDR3 loop is CASSLDLGTNRAPNYGYTF. In nucleotides, the CDR3 is TGTGCCAGCAGCTTAGATCTGGGGACCAACAGGGCCCCCAACTATGGCTACACCTTC.

CDR3 amino acids: CASSQDWVPISGDTQYF. The CDR3 nucleotides read TGCGCCAGCAGCCAAGATTGGGTCCCCATCTCGGGAGATACGCAGTATTTT. The chain is built from TRBV4-1 and TRBJ2-3; no clear D gene. V lost 0 bases, J lost 5 bases, and 18 bases lay in between. The germline gives CDR1 MGHRA, CDR2 YSYEKL. The CDR3 length is 17 residues.

The chain carries TRBV11-1 and TRBJ1-2, with D unresolved. The CDR3 extends over 12 amino acids. Germline-derived CDR1 and CDR2 are SGHAT and FQDESV (reference sequence). V was cut by 5 bases and J by 4 bases, with 8 bases left in between. CDR3 DNA: TGTGCCAGCAGCGGCGGTTCCTATGGCTACACCTTC. Its protein is CASSGGSYGYTF. Using reference TRBV11-1 and TRBJ1-2 for the parts outside the CDR3, the full variable domain is EAEVAQSPRYKITEKSQAVAFWCDPISGHATLYWYRQILGQGPELLVQFQDESVVDDSQLPKDRFSAERLKGVDSTLKIQPAELGDSAMYLCASSGGSYGYTFGSGTRLTVV.

This clone turned up a few times. The V and J genes are TRBV5-4 and TRBJ1-2, with a possible D match to TRBD1 (5 bases). Per the germline V gene, CDR1 is SGHNT and CDR2 is YYREEE (reference sequence). The V and J ends lost 4 bases and 6 bases respectively, with 13 bases between them. The CDR3 extends over 13 amino acids. In DNA, the CDR3 is TGTGCCAGCAGCCTTGGACACCCCGATGGCTACACCTTC. As protein: CASSLGHPDGYTF.

Only one count was recorded for this clone. This rearrangement joins TRBV12-5 to TRBJ2-3; TRBD1 aligns across 11 bases. V was clipped by 0 bases and J by 1 base; unmatched bases: 3. The germline CDR1 and CDR2 sequences are LGHNT and FRNRAP. This CDR3 is 17 amino acids long. CDR3 bases: TGTGCTAGTGGTTTGGTGGGGACAGGGGGGCGCACAGATACGCAGTATTTT. Translating gives CASGLVGTGGRTDTQYF.

This clone showed up just a few times. V and J are TRBV20-1 and TRBJ1-1, with D unresolved. Germline V gives CDR1 DFQATT, CDR2 SNEGSKA (reference sequence). Trimming took 3 bases from V and 8 from J, leaving 7 bases between them. The CDR3 sequence is 10 residues long. In nucleotides, the CDR3 is TGCAGTGCTAGGGAGATAGAAGCTTTCTTT. Protein product: CSAREIEAFF.

V usage is TRBV7-9 and J usage is TRBJ1-5; tentatively, D is TRBD1 (6 bases). The CDR3 consists of 16 residues. V lost 2 bases and J lost 4, with 15 bases in between. Per germline, CDR1 SEHNR and CDR2 FQNEAQ (reference sequence). CDR3 DNA sequence: TGTGCCAGCAGCTTAAACAGGGTTCGGTATAATCAGCCCCAGCATTTT. Protein: CASSLNRVRYNQPQHF.